The text below deals with one T cell receptor beta chain. Its antigen is still unknown. This sample was included in a study of shared clonotypes between healthy human individuals. General study findings and limits: The study found lower generation probabilities in non-shared clonotypes than in those shared by all four donors.

The CDR3 has 11 amino acids. CDR1 is MGHRA, CDR2 YSYEKL, per germline. The V and J ends lost 5 bases and 8 bases respectively, with 9 bases between them. Method: immunoSEQ multiplex PCR; TCRdb's copy keeps in-frame clones and lacks some. The data show fewer than 850,000 clones, about 97% seen once. Naivety among CD8 cells was defined by CD45RO negativity and positive CCR7 selection, thereby excluding terminally differentiated effector memory CD45RA+ cells. The material sequenced was naive CD8+ T cells sorted from blood. The sequence was collected from a man aged 30 to 45 in good health. The J gene is TRBJ1-2, the V gene TRBV4-1; D unclear. The CDR3 sequence is CASSGVAGYTF. CDR3 DNA sequence: TGCGCCAGCAGCGGCGTGGCGGGCTACACCTTC.